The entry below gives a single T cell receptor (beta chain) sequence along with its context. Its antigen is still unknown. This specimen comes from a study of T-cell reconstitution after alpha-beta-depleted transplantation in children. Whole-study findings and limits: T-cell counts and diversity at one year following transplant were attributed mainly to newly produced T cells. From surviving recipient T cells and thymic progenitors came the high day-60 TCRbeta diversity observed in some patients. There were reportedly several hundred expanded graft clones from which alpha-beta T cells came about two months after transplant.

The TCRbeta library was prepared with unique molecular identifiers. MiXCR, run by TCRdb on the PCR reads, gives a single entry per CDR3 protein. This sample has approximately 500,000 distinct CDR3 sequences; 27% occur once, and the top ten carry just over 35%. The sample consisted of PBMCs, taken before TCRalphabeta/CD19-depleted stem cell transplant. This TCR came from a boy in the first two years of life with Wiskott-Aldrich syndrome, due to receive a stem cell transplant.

CDR3 region: CSVNQGAEAFF. The CDR3, as DNA: TGCAGCGTCAACCAGGGGGCTGAAGCTTTCTTT. V is TRBV29-1 and J is TRBJ1-1, with 7 bases matching TRBD1. The CDR3 length is 11 residues. The germline V gene has CDR1 SQVTM and CDR2 ANQGSEA. The V gene end was trimmed by 6 bases and the J gene end by 6 bases; junction bases not matched to a gene: 4.